Listed below are T cell receptor beta chains from one sample, sequenced in a study of blood T cell repertoires in COVID-19. Data came from immunoSEQ multiplex PCR; TCRdb stores just in-frame clones and leaves some out. The sample shows around 360,000 clones, 70% to 90% of them seen only once. Sequencing was done on a sample of peripheral blood. The source is a woman in her 30s with COVID-19, enrolled during active disease. Both conserved end residues are part of each CDR3. A D gene is named only where the DNA matches it firmly. The listing skips clone size in some rows; elsewhere it reads once, few, many or a size class.

clone_size	d_call	v_call	j_call	cdr3_nt	cdr3_aa
once	TRBD1	TRBV5-1	TRBJ1-4	TGCGCCAGCAGCTTGTTACCCGGGACAGGGGTCATCGTTCAGGCTAATGAAAAACTGTTTTTT	CASSLLPGTGVIVQANEKLFF
few	NA	TRBV6-6	TRBJ2-3	TGTGCCAGCAGTACGCCCAGTGGAGATACGCAGTATTTT	CASSTPSGDTQYF
NA	TRBD1	TRBV5-1	TRBJ2-5	TGCGCCAGCAGCTTGGTAGGCGCAGGGGGAGAGACCCAGTACTTC	CASSLVGAGGETQYF
NA	NA	TRBV10-1	TRBJ1-1	TGCGCCAGCAGTGAGAGTCGGTCGAGGGGAGGTTCTGAAGCTTTCTTT	CASSESRSRGGSEAFF
NA	TRBD1	TRBV18	TRBJ2-1	TGTGCCAGCTCACCAGACAGGGGCCCCTACAATGAGCAGTTCTTC	CASSPDRGPYNEQFF
once	NA	TRBV27	TRBJ2-1	TGTGCCAGCACCCCCGCGACAGCCTACAATGAGCAGTTCTTC	CASTPATAYNEQFF
NA	TRBD1	TRBV27	TRBJ1-2	TGTGCCAGCAGACCGGGACAGGGCGTTGGAGGCTACACCTTC	CASRPGQGVGGYTF
NA	NA	TRBV15	TRBJ2-5	TGTGCCACCAGTAGCTGGGGGCGTGAGACCCAGTACTTC	CATSSWGRETQYF
once	NA	TRBV2	TRBJ2-2	TGTGCCAGCAGCAGGGGAGGGACGGGCACCAACACCGGGGAGCTGTTTTTT	CASSRGGTGTNTGELFF
NA	NA	TRBV19	TRBJ1-5	TGTGCCAGTAGTCCCGGACTGGGAGTGGGTCAGCCCCAGCATTTT	CASSPGLGVGQPQHF
once	TRBD1	TRBV2	TRBJ1-2	TGTGCCAGCAGTGGCAGGGGGCAATTCTATGGCTACACCTTC	CASSGRGQFYGYTF
NA	NA	TRBV5-6	TRBJ1-2	TGTGCCAGCAGTGCGGGGGGCTTTGGCTACACCTTC	CASSAGGFGYTF
NA	NA	TRBV18	TRBJ1-2	TGTGCCAGCTCACCAAGGACGGAGGATGGCTACACCTTC	CASSPRTEDGYTF
once	NA	TRBV10-1	TRBJ2-1	TGCGCCAGCAGTTCGGACCAACTAGGAGAGATCGATGAGCAGTTCTTC	CASSSDQLGEIDEQFF
NA	NA	TRBV12-5	TRBJ2-2	TGTGCTAGTGGTAACGGACTCAACACCGGGGAGCTGTTTTTT	CASGNGLNTGELFF
NA	TRBD1	TRBV27	TRBJ2-1	TGTGCCAGCTCCCCGGACAGGATCTCCTACAATGAGCAGTTCTTC	CASSPDRISYNEQFF
once	NA	TRBV7-3	TRBJ1-1	TGTGCCAGCAGCCCTACCCCGGGGGGACCTGAAGCTTTCTTT	CASSPTPGGPEAFF
NA	NA	TRBV3-1/TRBV3-2	TRBJ2-7	TGTGCCAGCAGCCAAGAAGGGGGAATTCGTGCCGAGCAGTACTTC	CASSQEGGIRAEQYF
NA	TRBD2	TRBV7-2	TRBJ2-3	TGTGCCAGCAGCTTGGGTTGGGGAGGGGCGACAGATACGCAGTATTTT	CASSLGWGGATDTQYF
NA	TRBD2	TRBV19	TRBJ2-4	TGTGCCAGTAGTGCCCTTGAGGGTAGCGGGAGAGGAGGAAACATTCAGTACTTC	CASSALEGSGRGGNIQYF